This TCR beta chain was retrieved from a study of regulatory T cells in long-lasting Graves disease. Time point of the sample: persistent/refractory GD, antithyroid drugs over 5 years with positive TRAb. PBMC RNA served as the TCR library source. Doctors identified Graves' disease using the American Thyroid Association guidelines. This clonotype was recorded many times. CDR3 length: 13 residues. Trimming took off 6 bases at V and 0 bases at J, with 6 bases between the two ends. Germline V gene sequence: CDR1 MDHEN, CDR2 SYDVKM. TCR beta libraries were built with iRepertoire HTBI primers and Arm-PCR of CDR3 regions. TCRdb reprocessed the multiplex PCR reads via MiXCR and lists one record per CDR3 protein. Among about 300,000 distinct CDR3 sequences listed, 22% were seen once.

This TCR was recovered from a female donor with Graves disease. The sample here was peripheral blood mononuclear cells (PBMCs), taken when the disease was refractory, from a patient treated with antithyroid drugs. This chain connects TRBV28 to TRBJ1-5, with D unclear. CDR3 residues: CASSLDSNQPQHF. The CDR3, as DNA: TGTGCCAGCAGCTTAGATAGCAATCAGCCCCAGCATTTT.